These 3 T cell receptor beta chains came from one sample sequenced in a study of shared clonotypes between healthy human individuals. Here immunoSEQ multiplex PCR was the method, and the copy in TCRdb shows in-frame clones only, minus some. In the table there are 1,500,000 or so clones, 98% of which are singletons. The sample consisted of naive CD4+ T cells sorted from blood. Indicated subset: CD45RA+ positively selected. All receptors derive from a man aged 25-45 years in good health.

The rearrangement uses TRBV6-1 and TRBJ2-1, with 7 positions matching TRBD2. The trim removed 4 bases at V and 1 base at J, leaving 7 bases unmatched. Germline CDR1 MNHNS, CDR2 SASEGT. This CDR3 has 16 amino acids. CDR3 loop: CASSVSSGPSYNEQFF. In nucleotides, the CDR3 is TGTGCCAGCAGTGTGTCTAGCGGACCATCCTACAATGAGCAGTTCTTC.

The CDR3 loop reads CASSLAATGHQPQHF. The DNA of the CDR3 is TGTGCCAGCAGCTTAGCCGCAACAGGGCATCAGCCCCAGCATTTT. The chain links TRBV7-2 to TRBJ1-5; D perhaps matches TRBD1 (6 bases). Germline V lookup: CDR1 SGHTA, CDR2 FQGNSA. V was pared by 0 bases and J by 5 bases, with 11 bases between. The CDR3 has 15 residues.

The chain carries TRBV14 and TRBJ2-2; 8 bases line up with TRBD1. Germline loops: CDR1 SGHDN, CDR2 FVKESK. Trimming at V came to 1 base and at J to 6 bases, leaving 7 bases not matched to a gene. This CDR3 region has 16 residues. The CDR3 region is CASSQVAGGESGELFF. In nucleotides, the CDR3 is TGTGCCAGCAGCCAAGTGGCAGGGGGCGAATCCGGGGAGCTGTTTTTT.